Presented here are 30 T cell receptor beta chains from one specimen sequenced in a study of cytomegalovirus exposure and HLA in healthy donors. The PCR was carried out with 60 Vbeta primers and 13 Jbeta primers. Clones were sequenced by immunoSEQ multiplex PCR, and TCRdb holds only the in-frame ones, with some missing. The sample spans 130,000 or so clones; the ten largest clones claim under 2%. Sequences were obtained from PBMCs. All receptors derive from a middle-aged woman in good health and CMV-seronegative.

This chain connects TRBV7-2 to TRBJ1-1; no clear D gene. In germline, CDR1 is SGHTA, CDR2 FQGNSA. CDR3 length: 15 residues. Trimming shortened V by 5 bases and J by 4 bases, and 17 bases separated the two germline ends. CDR3: CASSANVFFGTEAFF. For the CDR3, the DNA is TGTGCCAGCAGCGCAAACGTGTTTTTCGGCACTGAAGCTTTCTTT.

The chain has TRBV9 and TRBJ2-6; D uncertain. Germline assignment: CDR1 SGDLS and CDR2 YYNGEE. V lost 4 bases and J 7 bases, leaving 12 bases between the germline ends. CDR3 length: 14 residues. CDR3 nucleotides: TGTGCCAGCAGCCCCGACTCTGCTGCCAACGTCCTGACTTTC. Encoded protein: CASSPDSAANVLTF.

J is TRBJ1-2 and V is TRBV2; D might be TRBD1 (6 bases). With 10 bases removed from V and 5 bases from J, the gap between germline ends came to 23 bases. The V gene's germline CDR1 is SNHLY and CDR2 FYNNEI. This CDR3 comprises 15 residues. In nucleotides, the CDR3 is TGTGCCACACCCAAAGGGCGGGGGCGAGGGTATGGCTACACCTTC. Residues: CATPKGRGRGYGYTF.

The chain couples TRBV5-6 to TRBJ2-2; TRBD2 matches at 11 bases. CDR1 is SGHDT and CDR2 is YYEEEE in the germline V gene. CDR3 size: 18 residues. Unmatched junction bases numbered 12, after V lost 4 bases and J lost 4 bases. CDR3 loop: CASSEDLTSGILTGELFF. The CDR3 coding sequence is TGTGCCAGCAGCGAAGACCTGACTAGCGGGATCCTCACCGGGGAGCTGTTTTTT.

V is TRBV6-4 and J is TRBJ1-6; unclear D gene. Germline V gives CDR1 MRHNA, CDR2 SNTAGT. The CDR3 totals 16 residues. V gave up 1 base and J gave up 8 bases, with 15 bases separating them. The CDR3 nucleotides are TGTGCCAGCAGTGACTACACGGACCCTAGCGATTCACCCCTCCACTTT. As protein: CASSDYTDPSDSPLHF.

This rearrangement joins TRBV28 to TRBJ1-2, with 8 bases matching TRBD1. Germline V gene sequence: CDR1 MDHEN, CDR2 SYDVKM. The CDR3 spans 13 residues. The junction had 6 bases not matched to a gene; V was cut back by 6 bases and J by 6 bases. The CDR3 DNA reads TGTGCCAGCAGCCTCCAGGGGGCAGATGGCTACACCTTC. This codes for CASSLQGADGYTF.

J is TRBJ1-4 and V is TRBV28; D gene ambiguous. The germline V gene has CDR1 MDHEN and CDR2 SYDVKM. V shed 5 bases and J shed 8 bases, with 12 bases lying between them. The CDR3 runs to 13 residues. The chain's CDR3 is CASSLSPGEKLFF. CDR3 sequence (DNA): TGTGCCAGCAGTCTATCGCCGGGGGAAAAACTGTTTTTT.

V usage is TRBV18 and J usage is TRBJ1-1, with 7 bases identical to TRBD1. Germline V gene data show CDR1 as KGHSH and CDR2 as LQKENI. This CDR3 contains 16 residues. V lost 1 base and J lost 5; bases outside the gene matches: 10. CDR3 nucleotide sequence: TGTGCCAGCTCACCACTCGTAGGGACAGTAGAGACTGAAGCTTTCTTT. Its translation is CASSPLVGTVETEAFF.

The chain employs TRBV9 and TRBJ1-4, with D possibly being TRBD1 (6 bases). The length of the CDR3 is 19 residues. V was pared by 0 bases and J by 0 bases, with 18 bases between. Germline V gives CDR1 SGDLS, CDR2 YYNGEE. Here the CDR3 DNA reads TGTGCCAGCAGCGTAGGAACGGGGACATTCCAAACAACTAATGAAAAACTGTTTTTT. Its translation is CASSVGTGTFQTTNEKLFF.

The chain uses TRBV6-1 and TRBJ2-7, with D tentatively TRBD2 (5 bases). V was trimmed by 10 bases and J by 0 bases, leaving 13 bases between them. CDR3 length equals 13 residues. Germline CDR1 reads MNHNS; CDR2 reads SASEGT. The CDR3 sequence is CAMGEGYSYEQYF. The CDR3 DNA reads as TGTGCCATGGGAGAAGGGTACTCCTACGAGCAGTACTTC.

Written as DNA, the CDR3 is TGTGCCAGCAGTTCCATACATTGGACAGTTACCTACTCTGGGGCCAACGTCCTGACTTTC. This encodes CASSSIHWTVTYSGANVLTF. This sequence joins TRBV28 and TRBJ2-6; tentative D call: TRBD1 (6 bases). Germline CDR1 and CDR2: MDHEN and SYDVKM. V was clipped by 4 bases and J by 0 bases, with 22 bases between them. The CDR3 is made up of 20 amino acids. The full variable domain, completed using reference TRBV28 and TRBJ2-6, is DVKVTQSSRYLVKRTGEKVFLECVQDMDHENMFWYRQDPGLGLRLIYFSYDVKMKEKGDIPEGYSVSREKKERFSLILESASTNQTSMYLCASSSIHWTVTYSGANVLTFGAGSRLTVL.

V usage is TRBV5-1 and J usage is TRBJ2-5; 8 bases align to TRBD2. Germline loops: CDR1 SGHRS, CDR2 YFSETQ. V was clipped by 4 bases and J by 3 bases; unmatched bases: 5. The CDR3 runs 14 residues. The CDR3 loop is CASSIRGGEETQYF. CDR3 sequence (DNA): TGCGCCAGCAGCATCCGGGGGGGAGAAGAGACCCAGTACTTC.

This chain joins TRBV25-1 and TRBJ1-1, with unresolved D. Germline V CDR1 and CDR2: MGHDK, SYGVNS. V gave up 9 bases and J gave up 1 base, with 6 bases separating them. The CDR3 covers 11 residues. For the CDR3, the DNA is TGTGCCAGTATTAGGAACACTGAAGCTTTCTTT. Translation gives CASIRNTEAFF.

V is TRBV5-1 and J is TRBJ2-5; TRBD2 agrees at 10 bases. This CDR3 is built from 15 residues. Germline CDR1 and CDR2: SGHRS and YFSETQ. V gave up 4 bases and J gave up 2 bases; unmatched junction bases: 5. CDR3 in DNA: TGCGCCAGCAGCCTCGGACTAGCGGAACAAGAGACCCAGTACTTC. Protein product: CASSLGLAEQETQYF.

This chain links TRBV28 with TRBJ1-4, with D possibly matching TRBD1 (5 bases). The ends were cut back, 3 bases at V and 13 bases at J, with 21 bases in the middle. This CDR3 region has 15 residues. Germline lookup yields CDR1 MDHEN and CDR2 SYDVKM. The CDR3 spells CASSFPLSTVTRLFF. The CDR3 bases are TGTGCCAGCAGTTTCCCCCTCTCGACAGTAACAAGACTGTTTTTT.

This chain connects TRBV9 to TRBJ2-5; 11 bases line up with TRBD1. The CDR3 loop spans 15 amino acids. Trimming removed 3 bases from V and 5 bases from J; junction bases left unmatched: 6. Per the germline V gene, CDR1 is SGDLS and CDR2 is YYNGEE. CDR3 DNA sequence: TGTGCCAGCAGCGCACAGGACAGGGGGCTGGAGACCCAGTACTTC. Protein product: CASSAQDRGLETQYF.

The rearrangement joins TRBV7-9 to TRBJ2-1; D is undetermined. The CDR3 consists of 15 residues. Germline V gene lookup returns CDR1 SEHNR and CDR2 FQNEAQ (reference sequence). V lost 5 bases and J lost 0, with 11 bases in between. The CDR3 is CASSAQRGSYNEQFF. The CDR3 region has the DNA TGTGCCAGCAGCGCCCAGCGTGGCTCCTACAATGAGCAGTTCTTC.

CDR3 nucleotides: TGTGCCAGCAGTGATTATTCAGGGCCCGGGGAGCTGTTTTTT. Translating it yields CASSDYSGPGELFF. The V call is TRBV25-1, the J call TRBJ2-2, with D maybe TRBD1 (5 bases). V was clipped by 3 bases and J by 6 bases, with 11 bases between them. The CDR3 contains 14 residues. Germline V gene data show CDR1 as MGHDK and CDR2 as SYGVNS.

The chain carries TRBV5-1 and TRBJ1-4, with D tentatively TRBD1 (5 bases). The CDR3 totals 15 residues. Trimming took 1 base from V and 8 from J, leaving 15 bases between them. CDR1 and CDR2 from the germline V gene are SGHRS and YFSETQ. CDR3 in DNA: TGCGCCAGCAGCTTGATGACGGGAGCAGGGGAAAAACTGTTTTTT. Translated, it gives CASSLMTGAGEKLFF.

V usage is TRBV7-9 and J usage is TRBJ2-5; 7 positions match TRBD2. Germline lookup yields CDR1 SEHNR and CDR2 FQNEAQ (reference sequence). The J segment lost 4 bases and the V segment lost 7 bases, leaving 6 bases of the junction unmatched. This CDR3 contains 13 residues. CDR3 bases: TGTGCCAGCACGTCCAGGGAGGGAGAGACCCAGTACTTC. Translating it yields CASTSREGETQYF.

J is TRBJ1-4 and V is TRBV7-9; TRBD1 might be the D (5 bases). Germline loops: CDR1 SEHNR, CDR2 FQNEAQ (reference sequence). V was trimmed by 5 bases and J by 4 bases, leaving 14 bases between them. This CDR3 spans 15 amino acids. This CDR3 is CASSPEGRGNEKLFF. CDR3 in DNA: TGTGCCAGCAGCCCAGAGGGGAGGGGTAATGAAAAACTGTTTTTT.

The V gene is TRBV28, the J gene TRBJ1-2; the D is unclear. Trimming shortened V by 8 bases and J by 4 bases, and 5 bases separated the two germline ends. CDR3 length: 10 amino acids. Germline loops: CDR1 MDHEN, CDR2 SYDVKM. For the CDR3, the DNA is TGTGCCAGCGAGAGCTATGGCTACACCTTC. Its translation: CASESYGYTF.

This chain connects TRBV20-1 to TRBJ2-3, with a weak D call TRBD2 (5 bases). The CDR3 consists of 10 residues. V lost 7 bases to trimming and J lost 5 bases, with 7 bases between them. Germline CDR1 and CDR2: DFQATT and SNEGSKA (reference sequence). The CDR3 here is CSGAEDTQYF. CDR3 DNA: TGCAGTGGAGCGGAAGATACGCAGTATTTT.

This chain joins TRBV18 and TRBJ1-5; no definite D call. Germline CDR1 is KGHSH and CDR2 is LQKENI. The germline V and J ends were trimmed by 3 bases and 4 bases, with 7 bases remaining between them. This CDR3 has 13 amino acids. The CDR3 loop is CASSPEGNQPQHF. The CDR3 region has the DNA TGTGCCAGCTCACCTGAGGGTAATCAGCCCCAGCATTTT.

V usage is TRBV6-1 and J usage is TRBJ2-1; 10 bases are shared with TRBD1. Germline V gene sequence: CDR1 MNHNS, CDR2 SASEGT. CDR3 size: 16 residues. Losses at the gene ends were 4 bases for V and 6 bases for J; bases not matched to a gene: 9. This chain's CDR3 is CASSGRQGAGSNEQFF. The CDR3 nucleotides read TGTGCCAGCAGTGGAAGACAGGGGGCTGGATCCAATGAGCAGTTCTTC.

This chain connects TRBV27 to TRBJ2-3; D is undetermined. The CDR3 spans 18 residues. The V gene lost 5 bases and the J gene lost 1 base, with 22 bases spanning the gap. Germline CDR1 reads MNHEY; CDR2 reads SMNVEV (reference sequence). The CDR3 coding sequence is TGTGCCAGCAGTATAAAATTAAGGCGGTCATGGGGCACAGATACGCAGTATTTT. Protein: CASSIKLRRSWGTDTQYF.

CDR3: CASRARPISHNEQFF. For the CDR3, the DNA is TGTGCCAGCAGAGCGCGGCCTATATCGCACAATGAGCAGTTCTTC. The V gene is TRBV6-5, the J gene TRBJ2-1; D remains ambiguous. The V end lost 6 bases, the J end lost 5 bases, and 17 bases lay between the germline ends. From germline, CDR1 is MNHEY and CDR2 SVGAGI. This CDR3 is 15 amino acids long.

The chain is built from TRBV7-8 and TRBJ1-5; tentatively, D is TRBD1 (6 bases). V was clipped by 0 bases and J by 2 bases, with 14 bases between them. The CDR3 has 17 amino acids. Looked up from germline, CDR1 is SGHVS and CDR2 is FQNEAQ. The CDR3 spells CASSLALRGGGNQPQHF. For the CDR3, the DNA is TGTGCCAGCAGCTTAGCGTTGAGAGGGGGGGGCAATCAGCCCCAGCATTTT.

The chain couples TRBV2 to TRBJ2-2; D might be TRBD2 (5 bases). This CDR3 contains 14 residues. The V end lost 11 bases, the J end lost 0 bases, and 13 bases lay between the germline ends. The germline V gene encodes CDR1 SNHLY and CDR2 FYNNEI. CDR3 region: CAGQREANTGELFF. The DNA of the CDR3 is TGTGCCGGCCAGAGGGAAGCGAACACCGGGGAGCTGTTTTTT.

V usage is TRBV19 and J usage is TRBJ2-1, with a weak D call TRBD1 (6 bases). The germline CDR1 and CDR2 sequences are LNHDA and SQIVND (reference sequence). The CDR3 has 13 amino acids. Trimming took off 3 bases at V and 8 bases at J, with 11 bases between the two ends. In DNA form, the CDR3 reads TGTGCCAGTAGTATCACAGGGCTCGATGAGCAGTTCTTC. The encoded protein is CASSITGLDEQFF. Looking up the rest from reference TRBV19 and TRBJ2-1 gives the full variable domain: DGGITQSPKYLFRKEGQNVTLSCEQNLNHDAMYWYRQDPGQGLRLIYYSQIVNDFQKGDIAEGYSVSREKKESFPLTVTSAQKNPTAFYLCASSITGLDEQFFGPGTRLTVL.